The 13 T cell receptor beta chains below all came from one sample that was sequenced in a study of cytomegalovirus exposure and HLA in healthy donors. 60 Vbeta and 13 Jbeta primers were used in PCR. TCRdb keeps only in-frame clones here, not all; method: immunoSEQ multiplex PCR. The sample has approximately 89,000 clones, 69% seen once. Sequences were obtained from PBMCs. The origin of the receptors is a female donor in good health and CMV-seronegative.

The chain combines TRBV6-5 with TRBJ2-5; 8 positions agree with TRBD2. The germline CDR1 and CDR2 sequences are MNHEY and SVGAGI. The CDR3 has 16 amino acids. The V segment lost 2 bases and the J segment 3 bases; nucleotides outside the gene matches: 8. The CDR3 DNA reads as TGTGCCAGCAGTTACCCGTCTCAAGCGGGGGAAGAGACCCAGTACTTC. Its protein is CASSYPSQAGEETQYF.

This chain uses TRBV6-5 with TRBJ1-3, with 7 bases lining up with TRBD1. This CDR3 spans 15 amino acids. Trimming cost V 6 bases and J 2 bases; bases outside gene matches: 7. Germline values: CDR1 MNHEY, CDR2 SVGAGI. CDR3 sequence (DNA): TGTGCCAGCAGGCTAGTGACAGGGACTGGAAACACCATATATTTT. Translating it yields CASRLVTGTGNTIYF.

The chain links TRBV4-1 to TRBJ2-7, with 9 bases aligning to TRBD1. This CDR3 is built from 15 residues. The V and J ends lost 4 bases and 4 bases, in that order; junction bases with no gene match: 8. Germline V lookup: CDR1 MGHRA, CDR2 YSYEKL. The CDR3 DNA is TGCGCCAGCAGCCCGGGGACAGGGCACTTATACGAGCAGTACTTC. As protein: CASSPGTGHLYEQYF.

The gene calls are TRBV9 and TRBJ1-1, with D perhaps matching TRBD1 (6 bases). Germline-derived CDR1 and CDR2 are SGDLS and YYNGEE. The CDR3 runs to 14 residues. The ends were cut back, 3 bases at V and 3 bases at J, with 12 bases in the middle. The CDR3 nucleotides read TGTGCCAGCAGCGCCCAGGGGATGGACACTGAAGCTTTCTTT. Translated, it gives CASSAQGMDTEAFF.

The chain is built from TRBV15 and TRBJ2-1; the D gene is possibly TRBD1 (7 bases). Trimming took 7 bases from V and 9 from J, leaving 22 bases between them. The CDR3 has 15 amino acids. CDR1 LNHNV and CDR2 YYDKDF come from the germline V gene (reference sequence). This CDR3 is CATNSPGDSISEQFF. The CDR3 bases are TGTGCCACCAACTCGCCGGGGGACAGTATAAGTGAGCAGTTCTTC. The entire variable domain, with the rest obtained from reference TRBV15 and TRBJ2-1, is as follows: DAMVIQNPRYQVTQFGKPVTLSCSQTLNHNVMYWYQQKSSQAPKLLFHYYDKDFNNEADTPDNFQSRRPNTSFCFLDIRSPGLGDTAMYLCATNSPGDSISEQFFGPGTRLTVL.

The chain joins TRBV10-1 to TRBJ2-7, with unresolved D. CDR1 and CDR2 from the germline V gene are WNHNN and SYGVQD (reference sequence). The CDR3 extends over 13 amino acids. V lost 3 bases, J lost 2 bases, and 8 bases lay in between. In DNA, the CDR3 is TGCGCCAGCAGTGATTATGAGACCTACGAGCAGTACTTC. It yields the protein CASSDYETYEQYF.

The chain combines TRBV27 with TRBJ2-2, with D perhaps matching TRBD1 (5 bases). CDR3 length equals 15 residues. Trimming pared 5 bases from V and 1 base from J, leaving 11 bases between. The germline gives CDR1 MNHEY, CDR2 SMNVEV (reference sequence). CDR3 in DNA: TGTGCCAGCAGTCAGGGTATAGGGAACACCGGGGAGCTGTTTTTT. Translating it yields CASSQGIGNTGELFF.

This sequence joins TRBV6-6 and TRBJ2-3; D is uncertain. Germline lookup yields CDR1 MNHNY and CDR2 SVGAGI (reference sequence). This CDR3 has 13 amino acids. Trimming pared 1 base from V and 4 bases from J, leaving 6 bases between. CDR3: CASSYWAADTQYF. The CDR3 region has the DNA TGTGCCAGCAGTTACTGGGCTGCAGATACGCAGTATTTT.

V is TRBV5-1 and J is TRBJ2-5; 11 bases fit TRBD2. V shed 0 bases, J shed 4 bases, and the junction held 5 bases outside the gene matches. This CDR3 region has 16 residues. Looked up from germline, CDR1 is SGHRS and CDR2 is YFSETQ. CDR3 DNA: TGCGCCAGCAGCTTGGCCACTAGCGGGAGTTTAGAGACCCAGTACTTC. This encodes CASSLATSGSLETQYF.

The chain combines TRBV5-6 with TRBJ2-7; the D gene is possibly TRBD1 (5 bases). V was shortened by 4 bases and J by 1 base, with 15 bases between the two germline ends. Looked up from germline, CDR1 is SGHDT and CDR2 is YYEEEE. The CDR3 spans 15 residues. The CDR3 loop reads CASSRPVTVSYEQYF. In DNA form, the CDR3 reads TGTGCCAGCAGCCGCCCCGTGACAGTTTCCTACGAGCAGTACTTC.

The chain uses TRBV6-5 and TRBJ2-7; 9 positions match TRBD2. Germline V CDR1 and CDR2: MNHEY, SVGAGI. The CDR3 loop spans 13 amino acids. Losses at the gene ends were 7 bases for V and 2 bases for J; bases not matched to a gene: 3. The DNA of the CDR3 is TGTGCCAGCATGGCGGGAGGGACCTACGAGCAGTACTTC. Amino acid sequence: CASMAGGTYEQYF.

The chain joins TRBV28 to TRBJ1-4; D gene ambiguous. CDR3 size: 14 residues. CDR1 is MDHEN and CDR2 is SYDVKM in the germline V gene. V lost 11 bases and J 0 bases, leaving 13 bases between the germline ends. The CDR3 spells CAGADKSTNEKLFF. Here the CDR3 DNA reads TGTGCCGGTGCAGACAAGTCAACTAATGAAAAACTGTTTTTT.

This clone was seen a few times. Here the CDR3 reads CSGRPSGRGYTDTQYF. Written as DNA, the CDR3 is TGCAGCGGACGCCCCTCGGGCAGGGGTTACACAGATACGCAGTATTTT. The rearrangement links TRBV29-1 to TRBJ2-3; tentative D call: TRBD1 (6 bases). This CDR3 comprises 16 residues. Germline assignment: CDR1 SQVTM and CDR2 ANQGSEA. V gave up 7 bases and J gave up 2 bases, with 22 bases separating them.